Listed here are 30 T cell receptor beta chains from one sample, sequenced in a study of cytomegalovirus exposure and HLA in healthy donors. It was with 60 Vbeta and 13 Jbeta primers that the PCR ran. Generated by immunoSEQ multiplex PCR, the TCRdb table keeps only in-frame clones and is missing some. The sample contains 150,000 to 160,000 clones, about 88% of which appear only once. The source material was PBMCs. The source is a woman aged 18-29 years in good health and CMV-seronegative.

This clone was detected a few times. This chain connects TRBV21-1 to TRBJ1-4. TRBV21-1 is a pseudogene segment. The CDR3 loop spans 15 amino acids. CDR3 coding DNA: TGTGCCAGCAGCAGAGGGGACGGGAGGAATGAAAAACTGTTTTTT. This translates into CASSRGDGRNEKLFF.

The chain recombines TRBV6-6 with TRBJ2-1, with TRBD2 matching over 13 bases. This CDR3 has 14 amino acids. The V gene end was trimmed by 7 bases and the J gene end by 8 bases; junction bases not matched to a gene: 5. Germline CDR1 MNHNY, CDR2 SVGAGI (reference sequence). DNA for the CDR3: TGTGCCAGCACCCGGACTAGCGGGAGCGATGAGCAGTTCTTC. This encodes CASTRTSGSDEQFF.

The J gene is TRBJ2-7, the V gene TRBV4-2; TRBD2 agrees at 11 bases. V lost 1 base, J lost 9 bases, and 11 bases stayed unmatched. This CDR3 has 16 residues. Germline CDR1 reads LGHNA; CDR2 reads YNFKEQ. In DNA form, the CDR3 reads TGTGCCAGCAGCCAAGTGACTAGCGGGGTAACAAGCCGGCAGTACTTC. This codes for CASSQVTSGVTSRQYF.

The chain couples TRBV11-2 to TRBJ2-5; 8 nucleotides line up with TRBD1. Germline trimming cut 5 bases from V and 2 bases from J; bases unmatched to any gene: 7. In germline, CDR1 is SGHAT, CDR2 FQNNGV. The CDR3 totals 15 residues. CDR3 residues: CASSQGTGVQETQYF. The CDR3 region has the DNA TGTGCCAGCAGCCAAGGGACAGGTGTTCAAGAGACCCAGTACTTC.

The chain has TRBV29-1 and TRBJ2-3; 10 bases agree with TRBD1. Germline CDR1 and CDR2: SQVTM and ANQGSEA. V was clipped by 6 bases and J by 2 bases; unmatched bases: 5. CDR3 size: 14 residues. The CDR3 here is CSVRDRGFTDTQYF. DNA for the CDR3: TGCAGCGTGAGGGACAGGGGATTCACAGATACGCAGTATTTT.

This clone was seen a handful of times. V is TRBV13 and J is TRBJ2-4, with a tentative D call TRBD1 (6 bases). V was cut by 4 bases and J by 1 base, with 11 bases left in between. CDR1 is PRHDT and CDR2 is FYEKMQ in the germline V gene (reference sequence). This CDR3 region has 15 residues. In DNA form, the CDR3 reads TGTGCCAGCAGCTCTTCCCAGGGGGCCAAAAACATTCAGTACTTC. Its protein product is CASSSSQGAKNIQYF. Combining the CDR3 with reference TRBV13 and TRBJ2-4 gives the whole variable domain AAGVIQSPRHLIKEKRETATLKCYPIPRHDTVYWYQQGPGQDPQFLISFYEKMQSDKGSIPDRFSAQQFSDYHSELNMSSLELGDSALYFCASSSSQGAKNIQYFGAGTRLSVL.

This chain links TRBV18 with TRBJ2-3; 7 positions match TRBD1. Germline-derived CDR1 and CDR2 are KGHSH and LQKENI. The CDR3 contains 17 residues. Unmatched junction bases numbered 12, after V lost 0 bases and J lost 6 bases. The CDR3 loop reads CASSPPLGTVTRDTQYF. CDR3 sequence (DNA): TGTGCCAGCTCACCACCCTTAGGGACAGTTACGAGGGATACGCAGTATTTT.

The rearrangement uses TRBV7-6 and TRBJ2-3, with TRBD2 matching 16 bases. Trimming at V came to 5 bases and at J to 0 bases, leaving 8 bases not matched to a gene. Per germline, CDR1 SGHVS and CDR2 FNYEAQ. The CDR3 has 19 amino acids. The CDR3 loop reads CASSGGLAGGPGSTDTQYF. The CDR3 DNA is TGTGCCAGCAGCGGGGGACTAGCGGGAGGGCCAGGGAGCACAGATACGCAGTATTTT. Supplemented by reference TRBV7-6 and TRBJ2-3, the full variable domain reads GAGVSQSPRYKVTKRGQDVALRCDPISGHVSLYWYRQALGQGPEFLTYFNYEAQQDKSGLPNDRFSAERPEGSISTLTIQRTEQRDSAMYRCASSGGLAGGPGSTDTQYFGPGTRLTVL.

The rearrangement joins TRBV7-9 to TRBJ2-3; no clear D gene. V lost 0 bases, J lost 1 base, and 8 bases lay in between. This CDR3 region has 15 residues. In germline, CDR1 is SEHNR, CDR2 FQNEAQ (reference sequence). The CDR3 here is CASSLARSGTDTQYF. CDR3 DNA: TGTGCCAGCAGCTTAGCGAGGTCAGGCACAGATACGCAGTATTTT.

V is TRBV27 and J is TRBJ1-2, with D possibly TRBD1 on 6 matching bases. The length of the CDR3 is 12 residues. Germline loops: CDR1 MNHEY, CDR2 SMNVEV (reference sequence). V dropped 6 bases and J dropped 8 bases, with 13 bases sitting between them. CDR3 region: CASRGPGGGYTF. In DNA form, the CDR3 reads TGTGCCAGCAGGGGACCGGGGGGCGGCTACACCTTC.

The CDR3 region has the DNA TGTGCCAGCAGTTTATCGGGGGTGGCAGCTTTCTTT. This encodes CASSLSGVAAFF. The V and J genes are TRBV28 and TRBJ1-1, with TRBD1 as a possible D gene (5 bases). CDR3 size: 12 residues. CDR1 and CDR2 from the germline V gene are MDHEN and SYDVKM. Between the trimmed V and J ends, which lost 1 base and 10 bases, there was a span of 10 bases.

CDR3 residues: CSARPEDTQYF. In nucleotides, the CDR3 is TGCAGTGCTAGACCCGAGGATACGCAGTATTTT. The rearrangement uses TRBV20-1 and TRBJ2-3; D is unresolved. Trimming cost V 2 bases and J 6 bases, with 6 bases left between them. The CDR3 runs 11 residues. Germline CDR1 DFQATT, CDR2 SNEGSKA (reference sequence).

The rearrangement links TRBV4-1 to TRBJ2-7, with TRBD1 identical over 8 bases. Germline CDR1 MGHRA, CDR2 YSYEKL. The trim removed 0 bases at V and 8 bases at J, leaving 12 bases unmatched. The CDR3 has 16 amino acids. CDR3 loop: CASSQDLTGVKFKQYF. In nucleotides, the CDR3 is TGCGCCAGCAGCCAAGACCTGACAGGGGTGAAGTTCAAGCAGTACTTC.

This clone has just one count. The gene calls are TRBV5-1 and TRBJ1-4; D is uncertain. The CDR3 contains 13 residues. Germline CDR1 reads SGHRS; CDR2 reads YFSETQ. V was trimmed by 1 base and J by 8 bases, leaving 9 bases between them. This CDR3 reads CASSLSGEEKLFF. CDR3 in DNA: TGCGCCAGCAGCTTGTCCGGGGAGGAAAAACTGTTTTTT.

J is TRBJ2-3 and V is TRBV11-2; 11 bases are shared with TRBD1. V trimming: 1 base; J trimming: 1 base; junction bases outside the gene matches: 4. The CDR3 is 17 residues long. The germline V gene has CDR1 SGHAT and CDR2 FQNNGV. The CDR3 DNA follows: TGTGCCAGCAGCTTAGGGGACAGGGGGACAGGCACAGATACGCAGTATTTT. Protein sequence: CASSLGDRGTGTDTQYF.

This clone was detected a few times. For the CDR3, the DNA is TGTGCCAGCAGTCAGGGACTTTACTACGAGCAGTACTTC. Translated, it gives CASSQGLYYEQYF. The V and J genes are TRBV6-6 and TRBJ2-7; possible D gene TRBD2, 6 bases. CDR3 length: 13 amino acids. With 5 bases removed from V and 3 bases from J, the gap between germline ends came to 11 bases. Germline loops: CDR1 MNHNY, CDR2 SVGAGI (reference sequence).

This chain joins TRBV4-2 and TRBJ2-3, with 9 bases aligning to TRBD1. The CDR3 is 15 residues long. V shed 4 bases, J shed 2 bases, and the junction held 4 bases outside the gene matches. CDR1 LGHNA and CDR2 YNFKEQ come from the germline V gene. The DNA for the CDR3 is TGTGCCAGCAGCCCGACAGGGGGACCCACAGATACGCAGTATTTT. Residues: CASSPTGGPTDTQYF.

The V call is TRBV7-2, the J call TRBJ2-3; D might be TRBD2 (5 bases). This CDR3 is 15 amino acids long. Germline loops: CDR1 SGHTA, CDR2 FQGNSA. V shed 1 base and J shed 4 bases, with 12 bases lying between them. The CDR3, as DNA: TGTGCCAGCAGCTTAGGGGCTGGAGGAGCAGATACGCAGTATTTT. Amino acid sequence: CASSLGAGGADTQYF.

The count of this clone is one. V usage is TRBV18 and J usage is TRBJ1-3; D is possibly TRBD1 (6 bases). V was trimmed by 0 bases and J by 7 bases, leaving 10 bases between them. CDR1 and CDR2 (germline): KGHSH, LQKENI. The CDR3 spans 14 residues. This CDR3 reads CASSPPNRVNTIYF. The CDR3 DNA is TGTGCCAGCTCACCACCTAACAGGGTCAACACCATATATTTT.

The chain uses TRBV27 and TRBJ2-7, with 9 bases matching TRBD1. From germline, CDR1 is MNHEY and CDR2 SMNVEV (reference sequence). The junction had 7 bases not matched to a gene; V was cut back by 3 bases and J by 7 bases. There are 14 residues in the CDR3. The DNA for the CDR3 is TGTGCCAGCAGTTTCTCACAGGGGGCGGGTGAGCAGTACTTC. Amino acid sequence: CASSFSQGAGEQYF.

The chain combines TRBV7-9 with TRBJ2-2, with TRBD1 matching 10 bases. Germline V gene sequence: CDR1 SEHNR, CDR2 FQNEAQ (reference sequence). The CDR3 extends over 16 amino acids. Germline trimming cut 1 base from V and 3 bases from J; bases unmatched to any gene: 2. The CDR3 region has the DNA TGTGCCAGCAGCTTAGTCGGGACAGGGGACACCGGGGAGCTGTTTTTT. Its protein product is CASSLVGTGDTGELFF.

V usage is TRBV11-2 and J usage is TRBJ2-7; 9 bases align to TRBD1. Germline lookup yields CDR1 SGHAT and CDR2 FQNNGV. V was pared by 2 bases and J by 8 bases, with 7 bases of the junction left unmatched. The CDR3 covers 14 residues. The chain's CDR3 is CASSLKGQGHQQYF. CDR3 in DNA: TGTGCCAGCAGCTTAAAGGGACAGGGTCATCAGCAGTACTTC.

The CDR3 sequence is CASSPTHRDRGRTGELFF. The CDR3 DNA sequence: TGTGCCAGCTCACCAACTCACCGGGACAGGGGGCGCACCGGGGAGCTGTTTTTT. The rearrangement joins TRBV18 to TRBJ2-2; 12 bases fit TRBD1. CDR3 size: 18 residues. Germline CDR1 KGHSH, CDR2 LQKENI. The trim removed 2 bases at V and 4 bases at J, leaving 8 bases unmatched.

The chain links TRBV28 to TRBJ1-5, with 8 bases matching TRBD1. This CDR3 has 13 residues. The J segment lost 4 bases and the V segment lost 7 bases, leaving 3 bases of the junction unmatched. CDR1 and CDR2 from the germline V gene are MDHEN and SYDVKM. The CDR3 DNA reads TGTGCCAGCAACGACAGGGGTAATCAGCCCCAGCATTTT. Amino acids: CASNDRGNQPQHF.

This chain links TRBV7-8 with TRBJ2-4; 7 bases are shared with TRBD1. Trimming took 5 bases from V and 2 from J; bases not matched to a gene: 9. CDR1 and CDR2 (germline): SGHVS, FQNEAQ. CDR3 length: 16 amino acids. The CDR3 coding sequence is TGTGCCAGCAGCGCCGACAGGGATCAGACCAAAAACATTCAGTACTTC. It encodes CASSADRDQTKNIQYF.

This chain connects TRBV6-6 to TRBJ2-7; 9 bases line up with TRBD1. This CDR3 contains 13 residues. J gave up 6 bases and V 2 bases, and 2 bases lay outside the gene matches. Germline-derived CDR1 and CDR2 are MNHNY and SVGAGI (reference sequence). The CDR3 DNA reads TGTGCCAGCAGTTACACGGGACAGGGCGAGCAGTACTTC. Translation: CASSYTGQGEQYF.

This chain connects TRBV6-6 to TRBJ2-6; maybe TRBD2 (6 bases). From germline, CDR1 is MNHNY and CDR2 SVGAGI (reference sequence). V was cut by 2 bases and J by 5 bases, with 10 bases left in between. This CDR3 has 15 residues. CDR3 region: CASSYGGNWANVLTF. In DNA, the CDR3 is TGTGCCAGCAGTTACGGGGGGAACTGGGCCAACGTCCTGACTTTC.

The genes are TRBV7-9 and TRBJ2-3; D possibly corresponds to TRBD2 (5 bases). Germline assignment: CDR1 SEHNR and CDR2 FQNEAQ (reference sequence). V gave up 5 bases and J gave up 4 bases, with 19 bases separating them. This CDR3 contains 16 residues. The CDR3 DNA reads TGTGCCAGCAGCCCCCGGTTGAGGGATGAAGCAGATACGCAGTATTTT. The encoded protein is CASSPRLRDEADTQYF.

V is TRBV6-5 and J is TRBJ1-2; a weak D match, TRBD1 (6 bases). Germline assignment: CDR1 MNHEY and CDR2 SVGAGI. The CDR3 has 11 residues. V was cut by 7 bases and J by 8 bases, with 11 bases left in between. The CDR3 nucleotides are TGTGCCAGCACCCCGGGGACAGGCTACACCTTC. Its translation is CASTPGTGYTF.

This clone was counted once. The chain's CDR3 is CASSPSGRARNEQFF. Written as DNA, the CDR3 is TGTGCCAGCAGCCCAAGCGGGAGGGCCAGGAATGAGCAGTTCTTC. The rearrangement uses TRBV7-6 and TRBJ2-1; 10 bases align to TRBD2. The J segment lost 7 bases and the V segment lost 5 bases, leaving 8 bases of the junction unmatched. Germline CDR1 and CDR2: SGHVS and FNYEAQ. The CDR3 covers 15 residues.